The text below deals with one TCR beta chain. CDR3 length: 16 amino acids. Germline lookup yields CDR1 MGHRA and CDR2 YSYEKL. The junction had 12 bases not matched to a gene; V was cut back by 2 bases and J by 8 bases. Method: immunoSEQ multiplex PCR; TCRdb's copy keeps in-frame clones and lacks some. Of a few hundred thousand clones detected, more than 75% appear once; the ten largest clones hold 1.3%. Participants were placed into cohorts based on the clinical history they reported. These data originate in a study of blood T cell repertoires in COVID-19. The chain is built from TRBV4-1 and TRBJ2-1, with 7 positions matching TRBD1. The sequence was collected from a man younger than 40 who had recovered from COVID-19. Sequences were obtained from PBMCs or T cells enriched from blood (not recorded which). CDR3 DNA sequence: TGCGCCAGCAGCCAACCCCGACAGGGTACGCGCGATGAGCAGTTCTTC. Translated, it gives CASSQPRQGTRDEQFF.